These 26 T cell receptor beta chains came from one sample sequenced in a study of T cell responses to AZD1222 COVID-19 vaccine. Measured with immunoSEQ multiplex PCR; TCRdb has only the in-frame clones, and not every one. Of over 150,000 clones in the sample, around 88% are singletons; the top ten hold approximately 0.5%. The specimen comprised peripheral blood, sampled on day 0 of AZD1222 vaccination. The receptors come from an adult in good health.

The chain links TRBV6-5 to TRBJ1-5, with TRBD1 matching 9 bases. The V segment lost 6 bases and the J segment 7 bases; nucleotides outside the gene matches: 7. Germline V gives CDR1 MNHEY, CDR2 SVGAGI. The CDR3 extends over 14 amino acids. This chain's CDR3 is CASRGQGIGQPQHF. CDR3 coding DNA: TGTGCCAGCAGGGGACAGGGTATAGGGCAGCCCCAGCATTTT.

The V gene is TRBV11-1, the J gene TRBJ1-1; D is undetermined. The CDR3 loop spans 14 amino acids. Per the germline V gene, CDR1 is SGHAT and CDR2 is FQDESV (reference sequence). Trimming took off 5 bases at V and 1 base at J, with 11 bases between the two ends. The CDR3 DNA follows: TGTGCCAGCAGCCTCGCGGAGGCGAACACTGAAGCTTTCTTT. This sequence encodes CASSLAEANTEAFF. The full variable domain, rest sourced from reference TRBV11-1 and TRBJ1-1, is EAEVAQSPRYKITEKSQAVAFWCDPISGHATLYWYRQILGQGPELLVQFQDESVVDDSQLPKDRFSAERLKGVDSTLKIQPAELGDSAMYLCASSLAEANTEAFFGQGTRLTVV.

J is TRBJ1-1 and V is TRBV9, with TRBD1 as a possible D gene (5 bases). The CDR3 is made up of 15 amino acids. V lost 0 bases and J lost 1, with 10 bases in between. Germline assignment: CDR1 SGDLS and CDR2 YYNGEE. CDR3 region: CASSVVKGRNTEAFF. The CDR3 DNA follows: TGTGCCAGCAGCGTAGTGAAGGGGAGGAACACTGAAGCTTTCTTT.

The V and J genes are TRBV5-1 and TRBJ1-1; TRBD1 matches 8 bases. Germline values: CDR1 SGHRS, CDR2 YFSETQ. The CDR3 covers 12 residues. The V and J ends lost 3 bases and 8 bases, in that order; junction bases with no gene match: 3. The CDR3 loop reads CASSSGQGEAFF. CDR3 sequence (DNA): TGCGCCAGCAGCTCCGGACAGGGCGAAGCTTTCTTT.

This sequence joins TRBV30 and TRBJ1-5; D possibly corresponds to TRBD1 (5 bases). The V and J ends lost 1 base and 5 bases respectively, with 9 bases between them. The germline V gene has CDR1 GTSNPN and CDR2 SVGIG (reference sequence). The CDR3 length is 13 residues. The CDR3, as DNA: TGTGCCTGGAGTGGGGGGACGGATCAGCCCCAGCATTTT. This codes for CAWSGGTDQPQHF.

J is TRBJ2-1 and V is TRBV7-3; 11 bases line up with TRBD2. With 7 bases clipped from V and 5 bases from J, the junction kept 4 bases outside the gene matches. CDR3 length: 14 residues. The germline V gene encodes CDR1 SGHTA and CDR2 FQGTGA. The CDR3 nucleotides are TGTGCCAGCACGACTAGCGGGAAGAACAATGAGCAGTTCTTC. Amino acid sequence: CASTTSGKNNEQFF.

There are a few counts of this clone. The chain links TRBV30 to TRBJ2-6, with D maybe TRBD1 (5 bases). Germline loops: CDR1 GTSNPN, CDR2 SVGIG (reference sequence). V was clipped by 8 bases and J by 2 bases, with 10 bases between them. This CDR3 is 13 amino acids long. For the CDR3, the DNA is TGTGCCCTTCAGGGCACTGGGGCCAACGTCCTGACTTTC. Protein: CALQGTGANVLTF.

V gene TRBV2 combines with J gene TRBJ1-6, with D unresolved. V gave up 3 bases and J gave up 4 bases, with 7 bases separating them. The germline V gene has CDR1 SNHLY and CDR2 FYNNEI. This CDR3 is 14 amino acids long. The CDR3 DNA sequence: TGTGCCAGCAGTGAGGTGAGATATAATTCACCCCTCCACTTT. It yields the protein CASSEVRYNSPLHF. Full variable domain (rest looked up from reference TRBV2 and TRBJ1-6): EPEVTQTPSHQVTQMGQEVILRCVPISNHLYFYWYRQILGQKVEFLVSFYNNEISEKSEIFDDQFSVERPDGSNFTLKIRSTKLEDSAMYFCASSEVRYNSPLHFGNGTRLTVT.

CDR3 sequence reads: CASSRRRDMYNSPLHF. CDR3 DNA sequence: TGTGCCAGCAGCAGGAGGCGGGACATGTATAATTCACCCCTCCACTTT. The chain recombines TRBV9 with TRBJ1-6, with D perhaps TRBD1 (6 bases). Germline CDR1 is SGDLS and CDR2 is YYNGEE. V lost 4 bases to trimming and J lost 4 bases, with 15 bases between them. The CDR3 has 16 amino acids.

This clone was detected only a few times. This chain joins TRBV5-1 and TRBJ1-1; D not certain. Trimming removed 0 bases from V and 0 bases from J, with 12 bases in between. The CDR3 covers 16 residues. Germline V gives CDR1 SGHRS, CDR2 YFSETQ. Here the CDR3 reads CASSLGPRNMNTEAFF. The CDR3 coding sequence is TGCGCCAGCAGCTTGGGTCCCAGGAATATGAACACTGAAGCTTTCTTT. The variable domain in full, completed from reference TRBV5-1 and TRBJ1-1, reads KAGVTQTPRYLIKTRGQQVTLSCSPISGHRSVSWYQQTPGQGLQFLFEYFSETQRNKGNFPGRFSGRQFSNSRSEMNVSTLELGDSALYLCASSLGPRNMNTEAFFGQGTRLTVV.

J is TRBJ1-4 and V is TRBV9, with D possibly matching TRBD1 (6 bases). This CDR3 contains 17 residues. Trimming removed 2 bases from V and 4 bases from J, with 18 bases in between. The germline gives CDR1 SGDLS, CDR2 YYNGEE. Written as DNA, the CDR3 is TGTGCCAGCAGCGTCACCTCTTCAGGGGTTGGTAATGAAAAACTGTTTTTT. Translation: CASSVTSSGVGNEKLFF. Together with reference TRBV9 and TRBJ1-4, the CDR3 gives the full variable domain: DSGVTQTPKHLITATGQRVTLRCSPRSGDLSVYWYQQSLDQGLQFLIQYYNGEERAKGNILERFSAQQFPDLHSELNLSSLELGDSALYFCASSVTSSGVGNEKLFFGSGTQLSVL.

This chain links TRBV5-6 with TRBJ1-2, with a tentative D call TRBD1 (6 bases). This CDR3 is 14 amino acids long. Germline V gene sequence: CDR1 SGHDT, CDR2 YYEEEE. V lost 4 bases to trimming and J lost 2 bases, with 12 bases between them. Written as DNA, the CDR3 is TGTGCCAGCAGCCCTGTGGGGGCCAACTATGGCTACACCTTC. This codes for CASSPVGANYGYTF. The whole variable domain, filled in from reference TRBV5-6 and TRBJ1-2, reads DAGVTQSPTHLIKTRGQQVTLRCSPKSGHDTVSWYQQALGQGPQFIFQYYEEEERQRGNFPDRFSGHQFPNYSSELNVNALLLGDSALYLCASSPVGANYGYTFGSGTRLTVV.

The chain uses TRBV6-5 and TRBJ2-7, with 10 positions matching TRBD2. Germline CDR1 and CDR2: MNHEY and SVGAGI. This CDR3 is 15 amino acids long. J lost 0 bases, V lost 6 bases, and 5 bases had no gene match. The DNA of the CDR3 is TGTGCCAGCAGGCGTACTAGCGGGGCCTCCTACGAGCAGTACTTC. Residues: CASRRTSGASYEQYF.

The CDR3 nucleotides read TGTGCCACCAGTGACCGAGGACAGGGGATAGGTCAGCCCCAGCATTTT. Translation: CATSDRGQGIGQPQHF. The genes are TRBV24-1 and TRBJ1-5; 9 bases match TRBD1. Germline V gene data show CDR1 as KGHDR and CDR2 as SFDVKD. This CDR3 contains 16 residues. The ends lost 4 bases at V and 6 bases at J; junction bases unmatched: 9.

The chain couples TRBV2 to TRBJ1-3, with D unresolved. The V and J ends lost 8 bases and 5 bases respectively, with 13 bases between them. Per germline, CDR1 SNHLY and CDR2 FYNNEI. The CDR3 spans 13 residues. The CDR3: CASSVLERNTIYF. Written as DNA, the CDR3 is TGTGCCAGCTCAGTACTTGAGCGAAACACCATATATTTT. Combining the CDR3 with reference TRBV2 and TRBJ1-3 gives the whole variable domain EPEVTQTPSHQVTQMGQEVILRCVPISNHLYFYWYRQILGQKVEFLVSFYNNEISEKSEIFDDQFSVERPDGSNFTLKIRSTKLEDSAMYFCASSVLERNTIYFGEGSWLTVV.

As concerns this clone: At one boundary the junction diverges from the germline segment, which might be a read error. The CDR3 DNA follows: TGTGCCAGCAGCCAAGCCCCCGGGACAGGGCGTCTCTTC. This codes for CASSQAPGTGRLF. The V call is TRBV3-1 (or the pseudogene TRBV3-2), the J call TRBJ2-7; 9 bases match TRBD1. The length of the CDR3 is 13 residues. The V gene's germline CDR1 is LGHDT and CDR2 YNNKEL (reference sequence).

The CDR3 spells CAWSMGTQETQYF. The CDR3 DNA reads as TGTGCCTGGAGCATGGGAACCCAAGAGACCCAGTACTTC. This chain connects TRBV30 to TRBJ2-5, with no clear D. The germline V gene encodes CDR1 GTSNPN and CDR2 SVGIG (reference sequence). The CDR3 contains 13 residues. Trimming stripped 3 bases from V and 1 base from J, with 9 bases between.

This chain uses TRBV6-1 with TRBJ1-2; possible D gene TRBD1, 5 bases. Trimming stripped 3 bases from V and 4 bases from J, with 12 bases between. Germline V lookup: CDR1 MNHNS, CDR2 SASEGT. The CDR3 spans 14 residues. CDR3 in DNA: TGTGCCAGCAGTGATTCCCCTGACAGCTATGGCTACACCTTC. It specifies CASSDSPDSYGYTF.

The rearrangement uses TRBV5-1 and TRBJ2-6; TRBD1 aligns across 10 bases. Germline CDR1 is SGHRS and CDR2 is YFSETQ. J gave up 0 bases and V 4 bases, and 4 bases lay outside the gene matches. The CDR3 totals 17 residues. The CDR3 loop is CASSVGQGSSGANVLTF. The CDR3 region has the DNA TGCGCCAGCAGCGTGGGACAGGGGAGCTCTGGGGCCAACGTCCTGACTTTC.

The chain links TRBV27 to TRBJ2-7; the match to TRBD2 covers 7 bases. The CDR3 has 14 amino acids. Germline CDR1 and CDR2: MNHEY and SMNVEV (reference sequence). The V segment lost 5 bases and the J segment 1 base; nucleotides outside the gene matches: 5. CDR3 loop: CASSPLGGSYEQYF. The DNA of the CDR3 is TGTGCCAGCAGTCCCTTGGGAGGGTCCTACGAGCAGTACTTC.

This clone was seen once. This CDR3 is also generated by other DNA sequences in the sample. The chain recombines TRBV11-2 with TRBJ1-5; D is ambiguous. This CDR3 comprises 14 residues. Trimming took off 0 bases at V and 4 bases at J, with 7 bases between the two ends. CDR1 and CDR2 (germline): SGHAT, FQNNGV. This chain's CDR3 is CASSLDSGNQPQHF. CDR3 DNA: TGTGCCAGCAGCTTAGATTCGGGGAATCAGCCCCAGCATTTT.

This clone was recorded only once. V usage is TRBV4-1 and J usage is TRBJ1-2; a weak D match, TRBD1 (5 bases). In germline, CDR1 is MGHRA, CDR2 YSYEKL. Trimming took off 7 bases at V and 4 bases at J, with 13 bases between the two ends. The CDR3 has 13 residues. DNA of the CDR3: TGCGCCAGCAACCTCGGGGGGTCCTATGGCTACACCTTC. Translated: CASNLGGSYGYTF.

The chain employs TRBV7-9 and TRBJ2-5, with 9 positions matching TRBD1. The trim removed 9 bases at V and 2 bases at J, leaving 4 bases unmatched. This CDR3 region has 13 residues. Germline V lookup: CDR1 SEHNR, CDR2 FQNEAQ (reference sequence). CDR3 in amino acids: CASNGQGQETQYF. The CDR3 DNA reads as TGTGCCAGTAACGGACAGGGGCAAGAGACCCAGTACTTC.

This sequence joins TRBV28 and TRBJ2-1; tentatively, D is TRBD1 (5 bases). V was pared by 6 bases and J by 8 bases, with 8 bases between. This CDR3 is 11 amino acids long. Germline CDR1 is MDHEN and CDR2 is SYDVKM. The DNA for the CDR3 is TGTGCCAGCAGGGCAGGGTATGAGCAGTTCTTC. As protein: CASRAGYEQFF.

This clone came up once. The gene calls are TRBV12-3 or TRBV12-4 and TRBJ2-7; no definite D call. Trimming pared 6 bases from V and 0 bases from J, leaving 9 bases between. The CDR3 runs 13 residues. The CDR3 loop reads CASSSGPSYEQYF. The CDR3 DNA reads as TGTGCCAGCAGCTCCGGGCCCTCCTACGAGCAGTACTTC.

CDR3 in DNA: TGTGCCAGCAGTCCCTCTTCGACAGGGACTAGCACAGATACGCAGTATTTT. Translating gives CASSPSSTGTSTDTQYF. V gene TRBV28 combines with J gene TRBJ2-3; D perhaps matches TRBD1 (7 bases). CDR3 size: 17 residues. Deletions cut 5 bases from V and 0 bases from J, with 18 bases between. Germline-derived CDR1 and CDR2 are MDHEN and SYDVKM.